This TCR beta chain was captured in a study of circulating tumor DNA in untreated peripheral T-cell lymphoma. V was pared by 3 bases and J by 3 bases, with 17 bases between. CDR3 length: 16 residues. Germline V gene sequence: CDR1 SGHRS, CDR2 YFSETQ. TCRdb's copy holds only in-frame clones and misses some; the assay was immunoSEQ multiplex PCR. In the table there are about 7,300 clones, 65% to 80% of which are singletons. The V gene is TRBV5-1, the J gene TRBJ2-3; weak D call: TRBD2 (6 bases). Sequencing used tumor tissue. The sequence was obtained from a human donor with peripheral T-cell lymphoma. For the CDR3, the DNA is TGCGCCAGCAGCTCCTACGCGGGACGGGCGACAGATACGCAGTATTTT. Protein product: CASSSYAGRATDTQYF.